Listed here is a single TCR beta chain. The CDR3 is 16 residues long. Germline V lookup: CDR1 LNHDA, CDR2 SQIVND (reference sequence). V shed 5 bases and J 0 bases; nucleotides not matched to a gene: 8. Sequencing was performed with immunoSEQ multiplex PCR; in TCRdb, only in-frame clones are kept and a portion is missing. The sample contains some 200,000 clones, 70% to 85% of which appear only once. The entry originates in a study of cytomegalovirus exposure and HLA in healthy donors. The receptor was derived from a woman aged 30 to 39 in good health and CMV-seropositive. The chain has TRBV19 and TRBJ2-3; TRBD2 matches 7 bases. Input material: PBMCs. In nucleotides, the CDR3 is TGTGCCAGTAGTCCACTAGCGAAAACTAGCACAGATACGCAGTATTTT. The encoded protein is CASSPLAKTSTDTQYF.